The entry below describes one TCR beta chain. The antigen is undetermined. Described time point: pretreatment peripheral blood. Locally advanced or metastatic urothelial carcinoma affected the patients. Data came from immunoSEQ multiplex PCR; TCRdb stores just in-frame clones and leaves some out. The top ten hold more than 9% of the sample, which has tens of thousands of clones, 79% seen once. These data are taken from a study of PD-L1 blockade in urothelial cancer. Study-level points and caveats: Durable-benefit patients expanded tumor-associated blood clones more at 3 weeks.

The source material was PBMCs, sampled around atezolizumab (anti-PD-L1) treatment. The sequence derives from a man in his 70s with urothelial cancer.

The CDR3 sequence: CASSLLAGGPGNEQFF. The CDR3 DNA reads TGCGCCAGCAGCTTGCTAGCGGGAGGGCCGGGGAATGAGCAGTTCTTC. The J gene is TRBJ2-1, the V gene TRBV5-1; 12 nucleotides line up with TRBD2. The germline V gene has CDR1 SGHRS and CDR2 YFSETQ. This CDR3 region has 16 residues. With V trimmed by 1 base and J by 7 bases, 6 bases remained unmatched.